These 18 T cell receptor beta chains came from one sample sequenced in a study of radiotherapy plus CTLA-4 blockade in lung cancer. Profiled with immunoSEQ multiplex PCR; TCRdb holds only in-frame clones, not every one. The sample includes 57,000 or so clones, approximately 80% of them seen just once. Sequences were derived from peripheral blood, sampled from a patient treated with radiotherapy plus ipilimumab. The receptors were gathered from a human donor with non-small cell lung cancer who had a complete response to radiotherapy plus ipilimumab.

The chain recombines TRBV7-6 with TRBJ2-1, with 13 bases lining up with TRBD2. The CDR3 totals 17 residues. Trimming at V came to 5 bases and at J to 3 bases, leaving 7 bases not matched to a gene. Germline V gene lookup returns CDR1 SGHVS and CDR2 FNYEAQ. The CDR3 DNA reads TGTGCCAGCAGCCCATGGACTAGCGGGAGTGACTACAATGAGCAGTTCTTC. It encodes CASSPWTSGSDYNEQFF.

The J gene is TRBJ2-1, the V gene TRBV7-2; D gene ambiguous. The ends were cut back, 1 base at V and 10 bases at J, with 11 bases in the middle. This CDR3 has 13 amino acids. Germline V gene lookup returns CDR1 SGHTA and CDR2 FQGNSA. DNA of the CDR3: TGTGCCAGCAGCTTAGGAGACCGTCGCGAGCAGTTCTTC. It translates to CASSLGDRREQFF.

This clone was seen just once. This rearrangement joins TRBV5-6 to TRBJ1-4; D not certain. The germline V gene has CDR1 SGHDT and CDR2 YYEEEE. The germline V and J ends were trimmed by 3 bases and 2 bases, with 11 bases remaining between them. This CDR3 is 15 amino acids long. CDR3 region: CASSSDSLTNEKLFF. The CDR3 DNA sequence: TGTGCCAGCAGCTCGGATTCATTGACTAATGAAAAACTGTTTTTT.

The rearrangement joins TRBV7-9 to TRBJ2-3, with TRBD1 matching 7 bases. The CDR3 totals 15 residues. Unmatched junction bases numbered 8, after V lost 5 bases and J lost 3 bases. Germline lookup yields CDR1 SEHNR and CDR2 FQNEAQ (reference sequence). The CDR3 coding sequence is TGTGCCAGCAGCCGGACAGGATCTAATACAGATACGCAGTATTTT. It translates to CASSRTGSNTDTQYF. Based on the CDR3 plus reference TRBV7-9 and TRBJ2-3, the full variable domain is DTGVSQNPRHKITKRGQNVTFRCDPISEHNRLYWYRQTLGQGPEFLTYFQNEAQLEKSRLLSDRFSAERPKGSFSTLEIQRTEQGDSAMYLCASSRTGSNTDTQYFGPGTRLTVL.

V gene TRBV14 combines with J gene TRBJ1-1, with 7 bases lining up with TRBD1. V gave up 3 bases and J gave up 12 bases; unmatched junction bases: 10. Germline assignment: CDR1 SGHDN and CDR2 FVKESK. The CDR3 runs to 13 residues. The CDR3 loop reads CASSQGQNNNPFF. The CDR3 nucleotides read TGTGCCAGCAGCCAGGGACAGAATAACAATCCTTTCTTT.

The chain joins TRBV6-5 to TRBJ1-2, with D perhaps matching TRBD1 (6 bases). The V gene lost 0 bases and the J gene lost 2 bases, with 10 bases spanning the gap. CDR1 and CDR2 (germline): MNHEY, SVGAGI. The CDR3 covers 15 residues. CDR3 DNA sequence: TGTGCCAGCAGTTACTCGGGGGCTCTGAACTATGGCTACACCTTC. Protein sequence: CASSYSGALNYGYTF.

This chain joins TRBV18 and TRBJ1-4; a possible D gene is TRBD1 (6 bases). Trimming stripped 3 bases from V and 5 bases from J, with 16 bases between. The germline gives CDR1 KGHSH, CDR2 LQKENI. The CDR3 is made up of 16 amino acids. Here the CDR3 DNA reads TGTGCCAGCTCACCCTGGGACACGTCAGAGAATGAAAAACTGTTTTTT. Its translation: CASSPWDTSENEKLFF.

Only one count was recorded for this clone. The V call is TRBV5-6, the J call TRBJ1-5, with 12 bases identical to TRBD1. Trimming cost V 4 bases and J 6 bases; bases outside gene matches: 11. CDR1 and CDR2 (germline): SGHDT, YYEEEE. The CDR3 totals 17 residues. The CDR3 bases are TGTGCCAGCAGCGCGAAAGGGACAGGGGGCTGGGTTCAGCCCCAGCATTTT. This translates into CASSAKGTGGWVQPQHF.

This clone was counted a few times. The chain recombines TRBV7-9 with TRBJ1-6, with a weak D call TRBD1 (5 bases). The CDR3 loop spans 14 amino acids. Germline V gives CDR1 SEHNR, CDR2 FQNEAQ (reference sequence). Trimming took off 11 bases at V and 10 bases at J, with 21 bases between the two ends. CDR3 residues: CACNTGTGRSPLHF. In nucleotides, the CDR3 is TGTGCCTGTAATACGGGGACCGGTAGGTCACCCCTCCACTTT.

The chain uses TRBV25-1 and TRBJ2-1, with D uncertain. Trimming took off 10 bases at V and 0 bases at J, with 13 bases between the two ends. The CDR3 is 14 residues long. In germline, CDR1 is MGHDK, CDR2 SYGVNS. The DNA of the CDR3 is TGTGCCACCCGGTCCGATAGCTCCTACAATGAGCAGTTCTTC. Translation gives CATRSDSSYNEQFF.

CDR3 DNA sequence: TGTGCCTGGAGGATGGAGGGTTCCACTGAAGCTTTCTTT. Encoded protein: CAWRMEGSTEAFF. The genes are TRBV30 and TRBJ1-1; D ambiguous. Germline-derived CDR1 and CDR2 are GTSNPN and SVGIG (reference sequence). V was shortened by 3 bases and J by 4 bases, with 12 bases between the two germline ends. The CDR3 has 13 residues.

J is TRBJ2-1 and V is TRBV19; 9 bases agree with TRBD1. The CDR3 runs 15 residues. The V gene's germline CDR1 is LNHDA and CDR2 SQIVND (reference sequence). V was clipped by 6 bases and J by 5 bases; unmatched bases: 8. The CDR3 DNA reads TGTGCCAGTAGCCTGCCGGGGACAGGGAACAATGAGCAGTTCTTC. This gives the protein CASSLPGTGNNEQFF.

The chain has TRBV4-1 and TRBJ1-5, with D hard to call. The CDR3 is 16 amino acids. Trimming shortened V by 4 bases and J by 6 bases, and 19 bases separated the two germline ends. Germline-derived CDR1 and CDR2 are MGHRA and YSYEKL. CDR3 nucleotides: TGCGCCAGCAGCCCTGGGGTAAATTCCAGAGGTCAGCCCCAGCATTTT. It codes for CASSPGVNSRGQPQHF.

This clone was counted between two and nine times. The J gene is TRBJ2-1, the V gene TRBV7-2; TRBD1 matches at 8 bases. V was clipped by 1 base and J by 8 bases; unmatched bases: 7. Germline CDR1 SGHTA, CDR2 FQGNSA. The CDR3 loop spans 15 amino acids. This CDR3 reads CASSLGGQGRDEQFF. As DNA, the CDR3 is TGTGCCAGCAGCTTAGGCGGACAGGGCCGCGATGAGCAGTTCTTC.

This clone was picked up a small number of times. V and J are TRBV4-1 and TRBJ1-1; D is unresolved. The CDR3 is 15 amino acids. Between the trimmed V and J ends, which lost 3 bases and 3 bases, there was a span of 14 bases. From germline, CDR1 is MGHRA and CDR2 YSYEKL. The CDR3 protein is CASSQALSIDTEAFF. The CDR3 DNA reads TGCGCCAGCAGCCAGGCCCTCAGTATTGACACTGAAGCTTTCTTT.

This clone turned up a few times. The chain uses TRBV11-2 and TRBJ2-7; no definite D call. Trimming took 1 base from V and 4 from J, leaving 5 bases between them. The length of the CDR3 is 12 residues. Germline V CDR1 and CDR2: SGHAT, FQNNGV. The CDR3 DNA sequence: TGTGCCAGCAGCTTAGGGGCGTACGAGCAGTACGTC. The encoded protein is CASSLGAYEQYV.

The V gene is TRBV5-1, the J gene TRBJ2-5; 7 nucleotides match TRBD1. The germline gives CDR1 SGHRS, CDR2 YFSETQ. V was pared by 5 bases and J by 2 bases, with 6 bases of the junction left unmatched. This CDR3 region has 14 residues. In DNA form, the CDR3 reads TGCGCCAGCAGAACGGGACAGCTACAAGAGACCCAGTACTTC. Translation gives CASRTGQLQETQYF. Supplemented by reference TRBV5-1 and TRBJ2-5, the full variable domain reads KAGVTQTPRYLIKTRGQQVTLSCSPISGHRSVSWYQQTPGQGLQFLFEYFSETQRNKGNFPGRFSGRQFSNSRSEMNVSTLELGDSALYLCASRTGQLQETQYFGPGTRLLVL.

V and J are TRBV9 and TRBJ2-1, with D possibly TRBD1 on 5 matching bases. The germline gives CDR1 SGDLS, CDR2 YYNGEE. Trimming shortened V by 0 bases and J by 6 bases, and 7 bases separated the two germline ends. The CDR3 totals 13 residues. DNA for the CDR3: TGTGCCAGCAGCGTAGCAGGGTTCAATGAGCAGTTCTTC. It specifies CASSVAGFNEQFF.